Sequencing of this T cell receptor beta chain was carried out in a study of cytotoxic CD8 clonotypes in ibrutinib-treated CLL. This clone was seen a handful of times. The antigen is undetermined. Data came from immunoSEQ multiplex PCR; TCRdb stores just in-frame clones and leaves some out. The sample records approximately 100,000 clones, 45% to 65% being singletons. Germline V gene sequence: CDR1 SGHRS, CDR2 YFSETQ. Deletions cut 7 bases from V and 2 bases from J, with 10 bases between. The CDR3 sequence is 12 residues long. General study results and limits: Sampling times, which were not matched between the groups, differed between sustained-remission patients and progressing patients.

This TCR was recovered from a human donor with chronic lymphocytic leukemia. The sequencing here drew on PBMCs, taken after 24 months of ibrutinib treatment. The chain recombines TRBV5-1 with TRBJ2-7; D may be TRBD2 (6 bases). Written as DNA, the CDR3 is TGCGCCAGCTCCTCGGGGGCCTACGAGCAGTACTTC. Its translation: CASSSGAYEQYF.